The rows below give T cell receptor beta chains drawn from one sample of a study of T cells in Graves' hyperthyroidism and ophthalmopathy. From the multiplex PCR reads, TCRdb called clonotypes with MiXCR, one entry per CDR3 protein. This sample has 300,000 to 350,000 distinct CDR3 sequences, with approximately 18% found just once. The source material was blood. The receptors derive from a woman between 35 and 50 years old with Graves' ophthalmopathy. The CDR3 runs from the conserved cysteine through the conserved F or W. A D gene is named only where the DNA matches it firmly. Size is stated for part of the rows, as once, few or many counts, or as a class when the clone is expanded.

CDR3aa	CDR3nt	j_gene	d_gene	v_gene	abundance
CASSVATWEGGYTF	TGTGCCAGCAGCGTAGCTACGTGGGAGGGAGGCTACACCTTC	TRBJ1-2	.	TRBV9	many
CASSEGGRRQAFF	TGTGCCAGCAGTGAAGGGGGTAGGCGGCAAGCTTTCTTT	TRBJ1-1	.	TRBV2	many
CASSQVGLAEGDQETQYF	TGCGCCAGCAGCCAAGTTGGGCTAGCGGAGGGGGACCAAGAGACCCAGTACTTC	TRBJ2-5	.	TRBV4-1	.
CASSPDAGNQPQHF	TGTGCCAGCAGCCCCGACGCAGGCAATCAGCCCCAGCATTTT	TRBJ1-5	.	TRBV6-1	.
CAWSFSSFNQPQHF	TGTGCCTGGAGTTTCAGCAGTTTCAATCAGCCCCAGCATTTT	TRBJ1-5	.	TRBV30	many
CASSFSGRDLYEQYF	TGTGCCAGCAGCTTTAGCGGGAGGGATCTCTACGAGCAGTACTTC	TRBJ2-7	TRBD2	TRBV7-2	many
CASREGGANVLTF	TGTGCCAGCAGGGAGGGTGGGGCCAACGTCCTGACTTTC	TRBJ2-6	.	TRBV6-1	many
CSASSSQGTHEETQYF	TGCAGTGCTAGTAGTTCACAGGGGACCCACGAAGAGACCCAGTACTTC	TRBJ2-5	TRBD1	TRBV20-1	.
CASRDVGFGNQPQHF	TGTGCCAGCAGAGACGTGGGGTTCGGTAATCAGCCCCAGCATTTT	TRBJ1-5	.	TRBV6-1	many
CAIRSASGSYEQYF	TGTGCCATCAGAAGCGCTAGCGGATCTTACGAGCAGTACTTC	TRBJ2-7	TRBD2	TRBV10-3	.
CASSPTPRLAGVSPQETQYF	TGTGCCAGCAGCCCCACGCCCAGACTAGCGGGAGTATCCCCTCAAGAGACCCAGTACTTC	TRBJ2-5	TRBD2	TRBV28	.
CIGYRPTGELFF	TGCATTGGGTACCGTCCCACCGGGGAGCTGTTTTTT	TRBJ2-2	.	TRBV20-1	many
CSANDPAGQGVMGEQYF	TGCAGTGCTAACGATCCCGCCGGACAGGGGGTAATGGGGGAGCAGTACTTC	TRBJ2-7	TRBD1	TRBV20-1	many
CASSYSDSYGYTF	TGTGCCAGCAGTTACTCCGACAGCTATGGCTACACCTTC	TRBJ1-2	.	TRBV6-5	many
CASSLSQGAPEAFF	TGTGCCAGCAGTTTATCACAGGGGGCCCCTGAAGCTTTCTTT	TRBJ1-1	TRBD1	TRBV28	few
CASSLEPGTGELFF	TGTGCCAGCAGCTTAGAACCAGGCACCGGGGAGCTGTTTTTT	TRBJ2-2	.	TRBV7-3	many
CASSLGPPRSGQPQHF	TGTGCCAGCAGTTTAGGTCCTCCTAGATCGGGTCAGCCCCAGCATTTT	TRBJ1-5	.	TRBV12-3/TRBV12-4	many
CASSPGQGPSYEQYF	TGTGCCAGCTCACCGGGACAGGGGCCTTCCTACGAGCAGTACTTC	TRBJ2-7	TRBD1	TRBV18	few
CAGSLTGTQETQYF	TGTGCCGGCAGTTTAACAGGAACCCAAGAGACCCAGTACTTC	TRBJ2-5	.	TRBV28	.
CASSFRAGGLYEQYF	TGTGCCAGCAGTTTTAGAGCGGGAGGACTGTACGAGCAGTACTTC	TRBJ2-7	TRBD2	TRBV12-3/TRBV12-4	.
CASSYGNRGANTEAFF	TGTGCCAGCAGTTACGGAAACAGGGGGGCGAACACTGAAGCTTTCTTT	TRBJ1-1	TRBD1	TRBV6-5	many
CASSPEGYEQYF	TGCGCCAGCAGCCCGGAGGGCTACGAGCAGTACTTC	TRBJ2-7	.	TRBV18	.
CASSYDLSGSPSETQYF	TGTGCCAGCAGTTACGATTTAAGCGGGAGCCCGTCAGAGACCCAGTACTTC	TRBJ2-5	TRBD2	TRBV6-2/TRBV6-3	.
CASSPGLAEELFF	TGTGCCAGCAGCCCGGGACTAGCCGAGGAGCTGTTTTTT	TRBJ2-2	TRBD2	TRBV6-1	many
CASSGLNYEQYF	TGCGCCAGCTCGGGACTGAACTACGAGCAGTACTTC	TRBJ2-7	.	TRBV5-1	many
CASSLWGQIYGYTF	TGTGCCAGCAGTTTATGGGGACAGATCTATGGCTACACCTTC	TRBJ1-2	TRBD1	TRBV28	many
CASSPVRGSVMDEQYF	TGTGCCAGCAGTCCGGTCAGGGGAAGTGTAATGGACGAGCAGTACTTC	TRBJ2-7	.	TRBV6-5	many
CSARDRRRERQETQYF	TGCAGTGCTAGAGATAGGCGGCGGGAGCGTCAAGAGACCCAGTACTTC	TRBJ2-5	TRBD2	TRBV20-1	many
CASSGGTGTSTDTQYF	TGTGCCAGCAGCGGGGGAACCGGGACTAGTACAGATACGCAGTATTTT	TRBJ2-3	TRBD2	TRBV11-2	.
CASSFPDRVTYGYTF	TGTGCCAGCAGTTTCCCGGACAGGGTGACCTATGGCTACACCTTC	TRBJ1-2	TRBD1	TRBV12-3/TRBV12-4	many
CASSIQGSGANVLTF	TGTGCCAGCAGTATACAGGGATCTGGGGCCAACGTCCTGACTTTC	TRBJ2-6	.	TRBV6-5	many
CASTLGGAGNTIYF	TGTGCCAGCACCCTAGGTGGGGCTGGAAACACCATATATTTT	TRBJ1-3	.	TRBV28	once
CASSLWFDRGRSYEQYF	TGTGCCAGCAGTTTATGGTTTGACAGGGGACGGTCCTACGAGCAGTACTTC	TRBJ2-7	TRBD1	TRBV28	many
CASSLHQGQRLNTEAFF	TGTGCCAGCAGCTTACACCAAGGGCAGCGGTTGAACACTGAAGCTTTCTTT	TRBJ1-1	.	TRBV11-2	.
CASSLSRERRSYTF	TGTGCCAGCAGTTTATCCAGGGAGCGTAGAAGCTACACCTTC	TRBJ1-2	.	TRBV27	many
CASSYGQTQPQHF	TGTGCCAGCAGCTACGGACAGACTCAGCCCCAGCATTTT	TRBJ1-5	.	TRBV12-3/TRBV12-4	many
CATRSTEYTEAFF	TGTGCCACCAGATCGACGGAGTACACTGAAGCTTTCTTT	TRBJ1-1	.	TRBV24-1	many
CSARDGGKSTDTQYF	TGCAGTGCTAGAGATGGGGGGAAAAGCACAGATACGCAGTATTTT	TRBJ2-3	.	TRBV20-1	many
CSAVTGGGETQYF	TGCAGCGCCGTGACAGGGGGCGGGGAGACCCAGTACTTC	TRBJ2-5	TRBD1	TRBV29-1	many
CASSLKDGATYEQYF	TGTGCCAGCAGCTTAAAGGACGGGGCGACCTACGAGCAGTACTTC	TRBJ2-7	.	TRBV6-5	.
CSAWVLAGGGFYEQYF	TGCAGTGCGTGGGTGCTAGCGGGAGGGGGGTTCTACGAGCAGTACTTC	TRBJ2-7	TRBD2	TRBV20-1	many
CASSFNYEQYF	TGTGCCAGCAGTTTCAATTACGAGCAGTACTTC	TRBJ2-7	.	TRBV12-3/TRBV12-4	many
CASSAPGSRDTEAFF	TGTGCCAGCAGCGCCCCTGGGTCAAGGGACACTGAAGCTTTCTTT	TRBJ1-1	.	TRBV6-5	many
CASSLMGARNEQYF	TGTGCCAGCAGCTTAATGGGGGCTCGGAACGAGCAGTACTTC	TRBJ2-7	.	TRBV7-2	many
CASSWGQEWYSNQPQHF	TGTGCCAGCAGTTGGGGGCAAGAGTGGTATAGCAATCAGCCCCAGCATTTT	TRBJ1-5	.	TRBV6-2/TRBV6-3	many
CSARRTGGYEQYF	TGCAGTGCTAGACGCACAGGGGGCTACGAGCAGTACTTC	TRBJ2-7	TRBD1	TRBV20-1	many
CASSDFQSVNYGYTF	TGTGCCAGCAGTGACTTCCAAAGCGTTAACTATGGCTACACCTTC	TRBJ1-2	.	TRBV6-4	many
CASSQTYRGQPQHF	TGCGCCAGCAGCCAAACCTATAGGGGTCAGCCCCAGCATTTT	TRBJ1-5	.	TRBV4-3	.
CASSYSSRNDYEQYF	TGTGCCAGCAGTTACTCGAGCAGGAACGACTACGAGCAGTACTTC	TRBJ2-7	.	TRBV6-5	many
CSVYGTGGREQYF	TGCAGCGTCTACGGGACAGGGGGCCGAGAGCAGTACTTC	TRBJ2-7	TRBD1	TRBV29-1	.
CSARSGQPQHF	TGCAGTGCTAGATCGGGACAGCCCCAGCATTTT	TRBJ1-5	.	TRBV20-1	.
CASSSHRDIQETRYF	TGTGCCAGCAGTTCTCACCGGGACATCCAAGAGACCCGGTACTTC	TRBJ2-5	.	TRBV6-2/TRBV6-3	many
CSALNNRGGGYTF	TGCAGTGCTTTGAACAACAGGGGGGGCGGCTACACCTTC	TRBJ1-2	TRBD1	TRBV20-1	many
CASSQDRGRGTEAFF	TGCGCCAGCAGCCAAGACAGGGGGCGCGGAACTGAAGCTTTCTTT	TRBJ1-1	TRBD1	TRBV5-1	.
CASSSTGSNTGELFF	TGTGCCAGCAGCTCGACAGGTTCGAACACCGGGGAGCTGTTTTTT	TRBJ2-2	.	TRBV6-1	many
CASSWTFYEQYF	TGTGCCAGCAGTTGGACATTCTACGAGCAGTACTTC	TRBJ2-7	.	TRBV7-9	many
CASRRRGADTEAFF	TGTGCCAGCAGGCGCAGGGGAGCGGACACTGAAGCTTTCTTT	TRBJ1-1	.	TRBV12-3/TRBV12-4	many